This passage covers 18 T cell receptor beta chains from one sample sequenced in a study of CD8+ T cells in alopecia areata listed by TCRdb under 2018. This specimen's time point label, per the study, means: roughly 24 weeks on oral tofacitinib. The sample's treatment or condition label is to be understood as: oral pan-JAK inhibitor, 5-10 mg twice daily. Libraries were constructed by the immunoSEQ multiplex PCR assay. RNA was extracted from all samples and reverse transcribed into cDNA, which served as template for TCR sequencing. The clones in this table, taken by TCRdb from immuneACCESS, are in-frame only. Not every clone is retained; where verified, under half of the shortfall comes from an unresolved V gene, and the cause of the rest is unknown. The sample data list 170,000 or so clones, and about 53% of these were observed just once. The leading ten clones occupy approximately 11% of the sample.

Specimen: CD8+ T cells sorted from blood, collected at week 24, from a patient treated with tofacitinib. Receptors were obtained from a human donor with alopecia areata.

This clone has only one observation. The genes are TRBV9 and TRBJ1-3; D remains ambiguous. This CDR3 contains 12 residues. Germline V gene sequence: CDR1 SGDLS, CDR2 YYNGEE. Trimming shortened V by 2 bases and J by 9 bases, and 9 bases separated the two germline ends. The CDR3 region is CASSVGKSTIYF. CDR3 in DNA: TGTGCCAGCAGCGTGGGTAAATCCACCATATATTTT.

In its sample, this clone was seen a few times. The chain employs TRBV7-2 and TRBJ2-7; D unclear. This CDR3 region has 13 residues. The V end lost 5 bases, the J end lost 3 bases, and 11 bases lay between the germline ends. Per germline, CDR1 SGHTA and CDR2 FQGNSA. The CDR3 DNA follows: TGTGCCAGCAGCCCCCCAGGTCGCTACGAGCAGTACTTC. Translated, it gives CASSPPGRYEQYF.

The chain is built from TRBV20-1 and TRBJ2-2; D unclear. The CDR3 has 11 residues. From germline, CDR1 is DFQATT and CDR2 SNEGSKA (reference sequence). Trimming took off 4 bases at V and 7 bases at J, with 7 bases between the two ends. The CDR3 loop reads CSATSLGELFF. Here the CDR3 DNA reads TGCAGTGCTACGAGCCTCGGGGAGCTGTTTTTT.

V usage is TRBV12-5 and J usage is TRBJ1-1; unclear D gene. V gave up 3 bases and J gave up 2 bases, with 4 bases separating them. There are 12 residues in the CDR3. Germline values: CDR1 LGHNT, CDR2 FRNRAP. CDR3: CASGLTNTEAFF. The CDR3 DNA is TGTGCTAGTGGTTTAACCAACACTGAAGCTTTCTTT.

V and J are TRBV30 and TRBJ1-1, with a weak D call TRBD1 (5 bases). Germline V lookup: CDR1 GTSNPN, CDR2 SVGIG (reference sequence). The CDR3 is 15 residues long. The V end was cut by 2 bases, the J end by 2 bases, with 15 bases between. CDR3 residues: CAWSWFAGTNTEAFF. DNA for the CDR3: TGTGCCTGGAGTTGGTTTGCAGGGACTAACACTGAAGCTTTCTTT.

This clone was seen more than once but under ten times. V is TRBV4-3 and J is TRBJ2-7; 7 nucleotides agree with TRBD1. The CDR3 has 16 residues. The ends lost 0 bases at V and 2 bases at J; junction bases unmatched: 7. Germline CDR1 LGHNA, CDR2 YSLEER. The CDR3 is CASSQDLGDSTYEQYF. The CDR3 DNA reads TGCGCCAGCAGCCAAGATCTCGGGGACAGTACCTACGAGCAGTACTTC.

The chain carries TRBV2 and TRBJ1-5, with 8 positions matching TRBD1. Germline CDR1 reads SNHLY; CDR2 reads FYNNEI. The CDR3 is 13 amino acids. V was clipped by 3 bases and J by 5 bases; unmatched bases: 0. The CDR3 sequence is CASSETGDQPQHF. The CDR3 DNA is TGTGCCAGCAGTGAGACAGGGGATCAGCCCCAGCATTTT.

This chain uses TRBV19 with TRBJ2-1, with D hard to call. V lost 5 bases, J lost 8 bases, and 13 bases lay in between. The germline gives CDR1 LNHDA, CDR2 SQIVND (reference sequence). This CDR3 is 13 amino acids long. The CDR3 nucleotides are TGTGCCAGTAGTGATATCGTCTCCGATGAGCAGTTCTTC. This gives the protein CASSDIVSDEQFF.

This chain joins TRBV7-2 and TRBJ2-7, with 7 bases aligning to TRBD2. The CDR3 runs 14 residues. Trimming cost V 2 bases and J 9 bases; bases outside gene matches: 10. Germline V lookup: CDR1 SGHTA, CDR2 FQGNSA. The CDR3 loop reads CASSLPGGEGRQYF. The CDR3 coding sequence is TGTGCCAGCAGCTTACCCGGAGGGGAGGGACGGCAGTACTTC.

This chain uses TRBV13 with TRBJ2-5; TRBD1 agrees at 7 bases. The CDR3 has 15 amino acids. V dropped 4 bases and J dropped 1; count of bases not matched to a gene: 6. The germline V gene encodes CDR1 PRHDT and CDR2 FYEKMQ (reference sequence). In DNA form, the CDR3 reads TGTGCCAGCAGCTCCGGGACAGCCCTCCAAGAGACCCAGTACTTC. Amino acid sequence: CASSSGTALQETQYF.

This chain links TRBV5-6 with TRBJ2-7, with D unclear. This CDR3 is built from 14 residues. CDR1 and CDR2 from the germline V gene are SGHDT and YYEEEE. Trimming removed 0 bases from V and 0 bases from J, with 7 bases in between. The CDR3 DNA reads as TGTGCCAGCAGCTTGGGACCGAACTCCTACGAGCAGTACTTC. Translated, it gives CASSLGPNSYEQYF. The complete variable domain, with remaining parts taken from reference TRBV5-6 and TRBJ2-7, reads DAGVTQSPTHLIKTRGQQVTLRCSPKSGHDTVSWYQQALGQGPQFIFQYYEEEERQRGNFPDRFSGHQFPNYSSELNVNALLLGDSALYLCASSLGPNSYEQYFGPGTRLTVT.

With regard to this clone: This sample also contains other DNA sequences that code for the same CDR3. The chain links TRBV29-1 to TRBJ2-7; D call uncertain. Trimming pared 1 base from V and 2 bases from J, leaving 9 bases between. Germline values: CDR1 SQVTM, CDR2 ANQGSEA. The CDR3 runs 13 residues. The CDR3 is CSVEGSNPYEQYF. Here the CDR3 DNA reads TGCAGCGTTGAAGGTAGCAATCCCTACGAGCAGTACTTC.

This chain uses TRBV4-3 with TRBJ2-7, with TRBD2 matching over 7 bases. The CDR3 is made up of 15 amino acids. Trimming took 1 base from V and 4 from J; bases not matched to a gene: 7. Per the germline V gene, CDR1 is LGHNA and CDR2 is YSLEER. CDR3 in amino acids: CASSQAQASGYEQYF. The CDR3 DNA sequence: TGCGCCAGCAGCCAAGCACAGGCTAGCGGATACGAGCAGTACTTC.

The genes are TRBV12-5 and TRBJ2-5; the match to TRBD2 covers 9 bases. The J segment lost 4 bases and the V segment lost 3 bases, leaving 3 bases of the junction unmatched. The germline gives CDR1 LGHNT, CDR2 FRNRAP. The CDR3 loop spans 14 amino acids. The CDR3 reads CASGFSGLAETQYF. For the CDR3, the DNA is TGTGCTAGTGGTTTCTCGGGACTAGCAGAGACCCAGTACTTC.

This clone was seen more than once but under ten times. The chain combines TRBV7-9 with TRBJ2-2; tentative D call: TRBD2 (5 bases). Trimming pared 5 bases from V and 4 bases from J, leaving 26 bases between. CDR1 is SEHNR, CDR2 FQNEAQ, per germline (reference sequence). The length of the CDR3 is 19 residues. In DNA, the CDR3 is TGTGCCAGCAGCCCCATCGATTTAGCGTTCAGTATGAGCACCGGGGAGCTGTTTTTT. Amino acids: CASSPIDLAFSMSTGELFF.

The rearrangement links TRBV5-6 to TRBJ1-2; TRBD1 aligns across 7 bases. Trimming at V came to 4 bases and at J to 5 bases, leaving 8 bases not matched to a gene. The CDR3 extends over 14 amino acids. Germline CDR1 reads SGHDT; CDR2 reads YYEEEE. DNA of the CDR3: TGTGCCAGCAGCACTTCGACAGGGTTGTATGGCTACACCTTC. Its protein is CASSTSTGLYGYTF.

The chain joins TRBV27 to TRBJ1-1; D not resolved. Germline CDR1 and CDR2: MNHEY and SMNVEV (reference sequence). The CDR3 covers 14 residues. Trimming took off 7 bases at V and 5 bases at J, with 17 bases between the two ends. The CDR3 DNA reads TGTGCCAGCACCAGCCGGGCCTCGAGGACTGAAGCTTTCTTT. Translating gives CASTSRASRTEAFF.

The genes are TRBV14 and TRBJ1-2; D perhaps matches TRBD1 (5 bases). In germline, CDR1 is SGHDN, CDR2 FVKESK. V lost 1 base to trimming and J lost 8 bases, with 11 bases between them. This CDR3 is 13 amino acids long. The CDR3, as DNA: TGTGCCAGCAGCCAAGGGGGACTTTGGGGCTACACCTTC. Its translation: CASSQGGLWGYTF.